The T cell receptor beta chain under discussion was sequenced for a study of identical twins. General study points: Zero-insertion findings could be partly confounded by invariant cells (MAIT and iNKT cells).

From the 5' RACE reads, TCRdb called clonotypes with MiXCR, one entry per CDR3 protein. The repertoire holds roughly 1.6 million distinct CDR3 sequences, with 25% to 35% as singletons. Everyone who gave samples was a healthy Caucasian. In this sample, this clonotype turned up a few times. Its antigen is as yet unknown. Trimming took off 1 base at V and 6 bases at J, with 13 bases between the two ends. The length of the CDR3 is 14 residues. Germline-derived CDR1 and CDR2 are LGHDT and YNNKEL (reference sequence). This sequence was found in a newborn girl in good health. V is TRBV3-1 and J is TRBJ2-7; D perhaps matches TRBD1 (5 bases). Material for sequencing was cord blood. CDR3 nucleotides: TGTGCCAGCAGCCAAGGTGGGGCTATAGGCGAGCAGTACTTC. This translates into CASSQGGAIGEQYF.